Reported below is one TCR beta chain. Its antigen is unknown. This entry comes from a study of cytomegalovirus exposure and HLA in healthy donors. Broader study findings: While the bulk of TCR sequences proved rare, some public TCRs turned up in many donors. Accurate predictions that matched the HLA-A and HLA-B alleles of most subjects were reportedly made from TCR beta sequences. In vitro experiments confirmed that three CMV-associated chains were specific for CMV antigens. Later analysis showed most CMV-associated TCR beta chains appearing HLA-restricted.

The PCR used 60 Vbeta and 13 Jbeta primers. Libraries were prepared by immunoSEQ multiplex PCR; TCRdb keeps only in-frame clonotypes and omits some of them. The data show under 150,000 clones, 83% seen once. Germline V lookup: CDR1 SGDLS, CDR2 YYNGEE. The CDR3 spans 15 residues. Germline trimming cut 3 bases from V and 0 bases from J; bases unmatched to any gene: 5. The receptor was derived from a girl aged 2 to 9 in good health and CMV-seronegative. The chain uses TRBV9 and TRBJ1-2, with 7 nucleotides matching TRBD1. The sample taken for sequencing was PBMCs. The CDR3 spells CASSGGGGPNYGYTF. The CDR3 region has the DNA TGTGCCAGCAGCGGTGGAGGGGGCCCTAACTATGGCTACACCTTC.